These 10 T cell receptor beta chains came from one sample sequenced in a study of blood T cell repertoires in COVID-19. Some clones are missing from TCRdb's copy, which holds only in-frame ones; the method was immunoSEQ multiplex PCR. This table has roughly 220,000 clones, around 84% appearing once. The sequenced sample was peripheral blood. Source of these receptors: a young man with active or convalescent COVID-19.

The V and J genes are TRBV7-9 and TRBJ2-7, with 8 positions matching TRBD1. V gave up 5 bases and J gave up 3 bases; unmatched junction bases: 3. Germline V gives CDR1 SEHNR, CDR2 FQNEAQ (reference sequence). The CDR3 spans 13 residues. The CDR3 bases are TGTGCCAGCAGCGGGACAGGTAACTACGAGCAGTACTTC. Translating gives CASSGTGNYEQYF.

CDR3: CANPGNREDSPLHF. The CDR3 region has the DNA TGTGCCAACCCTGGTAACAGGGAAGATTCACCCCTCCACTTT. The rearrangement uses TRBV21-1 and TRBJ1-6; the table's D gene call, TRBD1, was not cross checked with the DNA. TRBV21-1 is annotated as a pseudogene. CDR3 length: 14 amino acids.

V usage is TRBV11-2 and J usage is TRBJ2-3; D is perhaps TRBD2 (6 bases). Germline values: CDR1 SGHAT, CDR2 FQNNGV. This CDR3 has 14 residues. V was trimmed by 4 bases and J by 3 bases, leaving 11 bases between them. The CDR3 reads CASSSTRGTDTQYF. CDR3 DNA sequence: TGTGCCAGCAGCTCAACCCGGGGGACAGATACGCAGTATTTT.

The DNA of the CDR3 is TGTGCCAGCTCACTAGGACTGATCAACATTCAGTACTTC. Translated: CASSLGLINIQYF. The V gene is TRBV18, the J gene TRBJ2-4; the D gene is possibly TRBD2 (5 bases). Germline lookup yields CDR1 KGHSH and CDR2 LQKENI. The CDR3 sequence is 13 residues long. V lost 4 bases and J 7 bases, leaving 11 bases between the germline ends.

V is TRBV7-6 and J is TRBJ2-5, with D uncertain. The CDR3 totals 15 residues. V lost 1 base, J lost 3 bases, and 12 bases lay in between. CDR1 and CDR2 (germline): SGHVS, FNYEAQ. The chain's CDR3 is CASSLVRTAEETQYF. The CDR3 bases are TGTGCCAGCAGCTTAGTGAGAACGGCGGAAGAGACCCAGTACTTC.

The CDR3, as DNA: TGTGCCAGCAGCCGGGACATCGATTCACCCCTCCACTTT. Encoded protein: CASSRDIDSPLHF. The chain combines TRBV28 with TRBJ1-6; tentative D call: TRBD1 (6 bases). Trimming pared 6 bases from V and 8 bases from J, leaving 11 bases between. The CDR3 covers 13 residues. Germline assignment: CDR1 MDHEN and CDR2 SYDVKM.

V is TRBV28 and J is TRBJ2-1; D possibly corresponds to TRBD2 (6 bases). The CDR3 is 14 residues long. Trimming removed 10 bases from V and 4 bases from J, with 17 bases in between. The germline CDR1 and CDR2 sequences are MDHEN and SYDVKM. DNA for the CDR3: TGTGCCACCTCCTGGCGGGGCCCTTACAATGAGCAGTTCTTC. Its protein is CATSWRGPYNEQFF.

The chain has TRBV4-3 and TRBJ2-5; possibly TRBD2 for D (6 bases). The CDR3 consists of 14 residues. Trimming shortened V by 0 bases and J by 8 bases, and 13 bases separated the two germline ends. Germline lookup yields CDR1 LGHNA and CDR2 YSLEER. CDR3 DNA sequence: TGCGCCAGCAGCCAAGATCCCGGGGGAGAAACCCAGTACTTC. Translation: CASSQDPGGETQYF.

CDR3 sequence reads: CASSPRTGGTEAFF. The CDR3, as DNA: TGTGCCAGCAGCCCCAGGACAGGAGGAACTGAAGCTTTCTTT. V usage is TRBV7-9 and J usage is TRBJ1-1; TRBD1 aligns across 7 bases. V was pared by 5 bases and J by 5 bases, with 8 bases of the junction left unmatched. Germline V gives CDR1 SEHNR, CDR2 FQNEAQ (reference sequence). The CDR3 consists of 14 residues.

This rearrangement joins TRBV7-9 to TRBJ1-1; no clear D gene. Trimming shortened V by 3 bases and J by 4 bases, and 9 bases separated the two germline ends. Germline CDR1 is SEHNR and CDR2 is FQNEAQ (reference sequence). The CDR3 consists of 13 residues. CDR3 in DNA: TGTGCCAGCAGCTTTCGGGAGGGCACTGAAGCTTTCTTT. Translated, it gives CASSFREGTEAFF. Drawing the rest from reference TRBV7-9 and TRBJ1-1, the complete variable domain is DTGVSQNPRHKITKRGQNVTFRCDPISEHNRLYWYRQTLGQGPEFLTYFQNEAQLEKSRLLSDRFSAERPKGSFSTLEIQRTEQGDSAMYLCASSFREGTEAFFGQGTRLTVV.